This record concerns one TCR beta chain sequence. Its antigen is unknown. The method was immunoSEQ multiplex PCR; TCRdb's version includes in-frame clones alone and lacks a portion of them. There are tens of thousands of clones in the sample; 60% to 80% occur only once, and around 6% lies in the top ten. ViraFEST assay sequencing came after antigen-specific CD4+ T cells were expanded with viral peptide pools. CD4+ T cells were isolated after around ten days of culture. Two-dose vaccination with either BNT162b2 or mRNA-1273 was given to the participants. All vaccine recipients tested negative for nucleocapsid antibodies and had never contracted SARS-CoV-2 infection. The sample belongs to a study of vaccination effects on CD4 cells after COVID-19. At the level of the study: After the second dose, samples were taken at median day 72.

From germline, CDR1 is LNHDA and CDR2 SQIVND (reference sequence). The length of the CDR3 is 14 residues. The V end lost 5 bases, the J end lost 2 bases, and 12 bases lay between the germline ends. This chain joins TRBV19 and TRBJ1-2, with D uncertain. Sequenced here: CD4+ T cells from PBMCs cultured with SARS-CoV-2 spike peptides, sampled after COVID-19 vaccination. The TCR originated in a human donor who received a COVID-19 vaccine. Some clones in this sample may be carry-over from other donors' samples. The chain's CDR3 is CASSLPGFNYGYTF. In DNA form, the CDR3 reads TGTGCCAGTAGTCTTCCGGGTTTCAACTATGGCTACACCTTC.